Below, 30 T cell receptor beta chains from the same sample are listed, as sequenced in a study of neurological immune-mediated disorders. From the 5' RACE reads, TCRdb called clonotypes with MiXCR, one entry per CDR3 protein. The sample carries fewer than 30,000 distinct CDR3 sequences, around 15% recorded once. Sequenced: PBMCs. These receptors all stem from a woman in her forties with HTLV-1-associated myelopathy (HAM/TSP).

The table lists this clonotype with many counts. The rearrangement uses TRBV29-1 and TRBJ2-1, with a weak D call TRBD2 (7 bases). This CDR3 has 14 amino acids. V lost 4 bases and J 6 bases, leaving 16 bases between the germline ends. CDR1 and CDR2 from the germline V gene are SQVTM and ANQGSEA. The CDR3 region has the DNA TGCAGCGTTGTTATCGGGGGGCAGGGCAATGAGCAGTTCTTC. It specifies CSVVIGGQGNEQFF.

This clonotype turned up a few times. It may be a read error: a sequence one base away is much more abundant. Written as DNA, the CDR3 is TGTGCCAACAGCAAGCGCGGGGGGGCCGGGGAGCAGTTCTTC. It translates to CANSKRGGAGEQFF. This rearrangement joins TRBV11-3 to TRBJ2-1; 9 bases align to TRBD2. The germline V gene has CDR1 SGHNT and CDR2 YENEEA. The CDR3 is 14 amino acids.

This clonotype was seen ten or more times. The chain joins TRBV5-1 to TRBJ2-2, with TRBD1 as a possible D gene (5 bases). The CDR3 spans 14 residues. V shed 0 bases and J shed 7 bases, with 10 bases lying between them. In germline, CDR1 is SGHRS, CDR2 YFSETQ. The CDR3 spells CASSLEGAGGELFF. The CDR3 DNA is TGCGCCAGCAGCTTGGAAGGGGCCGGCGGGGAGCTGTTTTTT.

There are many counts of this clonotype. The V and J genes are TRBV5-1 and TRBJ2-1; 13 positions agree with TRBD2. The CDR3 sequence is 14 residues long. Germline V CDR1 and CDR2: SGHRS, YFSETQ. The V gene end was trimmed by 4 bases and the J gene end by 15 bases; junction bases not matched to a gene: 10. This CDR3 is CASSLRTSGGLTFF. CDR3 DNA: TGCGCCAGCAGCCTCCGGACTAGCGGGGGTCTTACGTTCTTC.

Ten or more counts support this clonotype. The V gene is TRBV15, the J gene TRBJ1-1; D gene unclear. This CDR3 has 13 residues. Trimming stripped 9 bases from V and 0 bases from J, with 11 bases between. Germline V gene sequence: CDR1 LNHNV, CDR2 YYDKDF (reference sequence). CDR3 sequence (DNA): TGTGCCACTCAGAGGGTTTTGAACACTGAAGCTTTCTTT. This sequence encodes CATQRVLNTEAFF.

This clonotype is judged medium-sized. The genes are TRBV20-1 and TRBJ2-7; 8 positions match TRBD1. The CDR3 consists of 15 residues. Germline-derived CDR1 and CDR2 are DFQATT and SNEGSKA (reference sequence). The junction had 17 bases not matched to a gene; V was cut back by 8 bases and J by 5 bases. This CDR3 reads CSNAGVETGANEQYF. The CDR3 DNA follows: TGCAGTAATGCCGGCGTTGAGACAGGGGCCAACGAGCAGTACTTC.

In its sample, this clonotype was seen many times. The chain employs TRBV4-1 and TRBJ2-7; unclear D gene. Per the germline V gene, CDR1 is MGHRA and CDR2 is YSYEKL. Trimming pared 0 bases from V and 4 bases from J, leaving 7 bases between. The CDR3 is 13 residues long. The CDR3 loop is CASSQDRWYEQYF. The CDR3 region has the DNA TGCGCCAGCAGCCAAGATAGGTGGTACGAGCAGTACTTC.

The chain employs TRBV20-1 and TRBJ1-4; D not resolved. V lost 5 bases and J 8 bases, leaving 9 bases between the germline ends. The length of the CDR3 is 11 residues. Germline assignment: CDR1 DFQATT and CDR2 SNEGSKA (reference sequence). The CDR3 loop is CSACGEEKLFF. The CDR3 DNA sequence: TGCAGTGCTTGTGGGGAAGAAAAACTGTTTTTT.

This clonotype was seen ten or more times. This chain uses TRBV5-1 with TRBJ2-3; 12 bases are shared with TRBD2. The CDR3 spans 16 residues. V trimming: 3 bases; J trimming: 2 bases; junction bases outside the gene matches: 4. Germline CDR1 reads SGHRS; CDR2 reads YFSETQ. CDR3 coding DNA: TGCGCCAGCAGCTCTCGGACTAGCGGGGACACAGATACGCAGTATTTT. This codes for CASSSRTSGDTDTQYF.

Many counts were recorded for this clonotype. Here the CDR3 DNA reads TGTGCCAGCAGTTACGAAGGGGGCTCTCAGCCCCAGCATTTT. This gives the protein CASSYEGGSQPQHF. This chain uses TRBV6-6 with TRBJ1-5, with 7 bases lining up with TRBD1. The germline V gene encodes CDR1 MNHNY and CDR2 SVGAGI (reference sequence). The V segment lost 2 bases and the J segment 6 bases; nucleotides outside the gene matches: 4. The CDR3 has 14 amino acids.

This clonotype was detected many times. The J gene is TRBJ1-2, the V gene TRBV7-9; possibly TRBD1 for D (5 bases). This CDR3 is 12 amino acids long. Trimming stripped 4 bases from V and 2 bases from J, with 5 bases between. CDR1 and CDR2 from the germline V gene are SEHNR and FQNEAQ (reference sequence). CDR3 amino acids: CASSWDNYGYTF. Here the CDR3 DNA reads TGTGCCAGCAGCTGGGACAACTATGGCTACACCTTC.

This clonotype occurred many times. The chain recombines TRBV6-6 with TRBJ1-2, with a possible D match to TRBD1 (6 bases). The CDR3 contains 13 residues. Germline V gives CDR1 MNHNY, CDR2 SVGAGI (reference sequence). V was cut by 6 bases and J by 6 bases, with 14 bases left in between. This CDR3 is CASRHFTGNGYTF. The CDR3 bases are TGTGCCAGCAGACACTTTACAGGGAATGGCTACACCTTC.

This clonotype came up many times. The gene calls are TRBV13 and TRBJ2-2, with D hard to call. CDR1 and CDR2 from the germline V gene are PRHDT and FYEKMQ (reference sequence). The CDR3 runs 14 residues. With 6 bases removed from V and 2 bases from J, the gap between germline ends came to 10 bases. The CDR3, as DNA: TGTGCCAGCAGGCGTTCGATAAACACCGGGGAGCTGTTTTTT. Translation gives CASRRSINTGELFF. Based on the CDR3 plus reference TRBV13 and TRBJ2-2, the full variable domain is AAGVIQSPRHLIKEKRETATLKCYPIPRHDTVYWYQQGPGQDPQFLISFYEKMQSDKGSIPDRFSAQQFSDYHSELNMSSLELGDSALYFCASRRSINTGELFFGEGSRLTVL.

The chain uses TRBV9 and TRBJ2-7; TRBD1 matches 10 bases. Germline CDR1 SGDLS, CDR2 YYNGEE. The trim removed 3 bases at V and 4 bases at J, leaving 4 bases unmatched. The CDR3 runs 14 residues. CDR3 DNA sequence: TGTGCCAGCAGCGCGGGACAGGGGCTATACGAGCAGTACTTC. Residues: CASSAGQGLYEQYF. The variable domain in full, with the rest retrieved from reference TRBV9 and TRBJ2-7, is DSGVTQTPKHLITATGQRVTLRCSPRSGDLSVYWYQQSLDQGLQFLIQYYNGEERAKGNILERFSAQQFPDLHSELNLSSLELGDSALYFCASSAGQGLYEQYFGPGTRLTVT.

The table lists this clonotype with many counts. The gene calls are TRBV10-3 and TRBJ2-2; D is perhaps TRBD2 (5 bases). The germline V and J ends were trimmed by 4 bases and 4 bases, with 19 bases remaining between them. The CDR3 runs to 17 residues. Germline CDR1 reads ENHRY; CDR2 reads SYGVKD. The CDR3 nucleotides read TGTGCCATCAGTGGGCACGAATCTACCCGGGGCACCGGGGAGCTGTTTTTT. As protein: CAISGHESTRGTGELFF.

This sequence joins TRBV20-1 and TRBJ1-1, with a weak D call TRBD1 (5 bases). The V end was cut by 0 bases, the J end by 7 bases, with 12 bases between. Germline loops: CDR1 DFQATT, CDR2 SNEGSKA (reference sequence). The CDR3 covers 13 residues. The CDR3 sequence: CSARDIRVDEAFF. The DNA for the CDR3 is TGCAGTGCTAGAGATATCAGGGTGGATGAAGCTTTCTTT.

The sample holds many counts of this clonotype. This chain joins TRBV25-1 and TRBJ2-2; 9 positions agree with TRBD1. Germline CDR1 is MGHDK and CDR2 is SYGVNS. Trimming at V came to 6 bases and at J to 7 bases, leaving 9 bases not matched to a gene. CDR3 length: 15 residues. The CDR3 loop is CASSDSTGGVGELFF. Here the CDR3 DNA reads TGTGCCAGCAGCGACTCGACAGGGGGAGTCGGGGAGCTGTTTTTT.

This clonotype appeared many times. The chain recombines TRBV20-1 with TRBJ2-5; 14 bases are shared with TRBD2. Trimming cost V 3 bases and J 0 bases; bases outside gene matches: 9. This CDR3 region has 18 residues. CDR1 is DFQATT and CDR2 is SNEGSKA in the germline V gene (reference sequence). This CDR3 is CSASRTSGGPTHQETQYF. The CDR3 DNA sequence: TGCAGTGCTAGTCGGACTAGCGGGGGGCCTACCCACCAAGAGACCCAGTACTTC.

This clonotype was found many times. This CDR3 reads CASSPPDREETQYF. CDR3 nucleotides: TGTGCCAGCAGCCCCCCGGACAGGGAGGAGACCCAGTACTTC. This chain connects TRBV5-4 to TRBJ2-5; 8 bases map to TRBD1. Trimming removed 4 bases from V and 5 bases from J; junction bases left unmatched: 7. There are 14 residues in the CDR3. Germline loops: CDR1 SGHNT, CDR2 YYREEE (reference sequence).

Ten or more counts support this clonotype. V usage is TRBV27 and J usage is TRBJ1-5; D is perhaps TRBD1 (6 bases). The CDR3 has 16 amino acids. V shed 6 bases and J shed 4 bases, with 19 bases lying between them. Germline-derived CDR1 and CDR2 are MNHEY and SMNVEV (reference sequence). CDR3 nucleotides: TGTGCCAGCAGCCCCCGCAGCGGGGGCGGGAATCAGCCCCAGCATTTT. This codes for CASSPRSGGGNQPQHF.

This clonotype was recorded many times. J is TRBJ1-5 and V is TRBV5-1, with no clear D. The CDR3 is 14 amino acids. V gave up 0 bases and J gave up 3 bases, with 7 bases separating them. The germline CDR1 and CDR2 sequences are SGHRS and YFSETQ. In DNA form, the CDR3 reads TGCGCCAGCAGCTTGGGAGACAACAATCAGCCCCAGCATTTT. Amino acid sequence: CASSLGDNNQPQHF.

This clonotype was counted many times. The chain combines TRBV20-1 with TRBJ1-1; D remains ambiguous. Germline CDR1 and CDR2: DFQATT and SNEGSKA (reference sequence). V was cut by 4 bases and J by 6 bases, with 15 bases left in between. The CDR3 contains 13 residues. The CDR3 protein is CSATSTSVAEAFF. The CDR3 coding sequence is TGCAGTGCTACTTCCACCTCAGTCGCTGAAGCTTTCTTT.

V usage is TRBV7-2 and J usage is TRBJ2-1; TRBD2 aligns across 11 bases. The germline gives CDR1 SGHTA, CDR2 FQGNSA. V dropped 5 bases and J dropped 8; count of bases not matched to a gene: 8. The CDR3 length is 15 residues. The CDR3 coding sequence is TGTGCCAGCAGCGTCGTAGCGGGGGGGCTGGATGAGCAGTTCTTC. Encoded protein: CASSVVAGGLDEQFF.

J is TRBJ2-7 and V is TRBV29-1; maybe TRBD2 (6 bases). The CDR3 totals 13 residues. In germline, CDR1 is SQVTM, CDR2 ANQGSEA. V was clipped by 6 bases and J by 6 bases, with 18 bases between them. The CDR3: CSVAGLVPVEQYF. Here the CDR3 DNA reads TGCAGCGTGGCGGGACTGGTCCCTGTCGAGCAGTACTTC.

The rearrangement uses TRBV10-1 and TRBJ2-1, with 10 positions matching TRBD2. The CDR3 has 14 amino acids. J lost 7 bases, V lost 6 bases, and 6 bases had no gene match. In germline, CDR1 is WNHNN, CDR2 SYGVQD (reference sequence). CDR3 in DNA: TGCGCCAGCAGGAAAAGCGGGGGGGCAAATGAGCAGTTCTTC. This sequence encodes CASRKSGGANEQFF.

This clonotype was found many times. This rearrangement joins TRBV12-3 or TRBV12-4 to TRBJ2-7, with D unclear. The CDR3 spans 13 residues. V lost 2 bases and J 1 base, leaving 6 bases between the germline ends. CDR3: CASSLNWSYEQYF. CDR3 nucleotide sequence: TGTGCCAGCAGTTTAAACTGGTCCTACGAGCAGTACTTC.

At least ten counts were recorded for this clonotype. The rearrangement uses TRBV3-1 and TRBJ1-2; perhaps TRBD1 as D (5 bases). This CDR3 contains 15 residues. V lost 3 bases and J lost 2, with 13 bases in between. From germline, CDR1 is LGHDT and CDR2 YNNKEL (reference sequence). The CDR3 reads CASSHRQNNNYGYTF. The DNA for the CDR3 is TGTGCCAGCAGCCACCGACAGAACAACAACTATGGCTACACCTTC.

This clonotype was observed at least ten times. This chain uses TRBV5-6 with TRBJ2-2, with D possibly being TRBD2 (5 bases). The CDR3 loop spans 15 amino acids. Trimming removed 4 bases from V and 6 bases from J, with 16 bases in between. CDR1 is SGHDT, CDR2 YYEEEE, per germline. CDR3 residues: CASSIGPTRAGELFF. The CDR3 nucleotides read TGTGCCAGCAGCATTGGACCTACTAGGGCCGGGGAGCTGTTTTTT.

This clonotype is a singleton in its sample. An end of the junction does not agree with germline; a read error may underlie this. V and J are TRBV5-5 and TRBJ1-2; D unclear. Germline assignment: CDR1 SGHKS and CDR2 YYEKEE (reference sequence). The CDR3 consists of 13 residues. CDR3 amino acids: CASSLTHLGCYTF. The CDR3 DNA sequence: TGTGCTAGCAGCTTGACCCACCTCGGGTGCTACACCTTC.

This clonotype occurred many times. The gene calls are TRBV12-3 or TRBV12-4 and TRBJ2-1; 7 nucleotides agree with TRBD2. With 6 bases clipped from V and 6 bases from J, the junction kept 14 bases outside the gene matches. CDR3 length equals 16 residues. The CDR3 loop reads CASSPRTRGAPNEQFF. CDR3 DNA: TGTGCCAGCAGCCCCAGGACTAGAGGCGCTCCCAATGAGCAGTTCTTC.